This TCR beta chain emerged from a study of T cell responses to AZD1222 COVID-19 vaccine. Study conclusions and caveats: Following two doses of AZD1222, Spike-specific TCR breadth and depth rose. Clonal diversity was possibly underestimated; the donors were predominantly white British and more often female.

Of note for this clone: The antigen is undetermined.

Per germline, CDR1 MDHEN and CDR2 SYDVKM. The CDR3 is 15 residues long. The V end lost 6 bases, the J end lost 0 bases, and 9 bases lay between the germline ends. The table came from immunoSEQ multiplex PCR; TCRdb's copy has only in-frame clones and leaves some out. The sample records around 80,000 clones, approximately 83% being singletons. The TCR comes from an adult who received the AZD1222 COVID-19 vaccine. This chain joins TRBV28 and TRBJ2-6; possible D gene TRBD2, 5 bases. The specimen comprised peripheral blood, sampled 28 days after the second AZD1222 dose. The CDR3 DNA reads TGTGCCAGCAGCCTTCGGGGCTCTGGGGCCAACGTCCTGACTTTC. As protein: CASSLRGSGANVLTF.